The subject of this entry is one TCR beta chain. The record originates from a study of control samples from healthy donors and cancer patients. Some clones are missing from TCRdb's copy, which holds only in-frame ones; the method was immunoSEQ multiplex PCR. The profile covers more than 100,000 clones, with approximately 90% appearing a single time and 8.5% to 10% taken by the ten largest. The sample taken for sequencing was blood. The sequence derives from a man in his late teens or twenties in good health.

The CDR3 DNA reads as TGCGCCAGCAGCTTTGTGGAACCTACGGAGACCCAGTACTTC. Amino acids: CASSFVEPTETQYF. The chain couples TRBV5-1 to TRBJ2-5, with D hard to call. The CDR3 loop spans 14 amino acids. Germline values: CDR1 SGHRS, CDR2 YFSETQ. V lost 2 bases, J lost 5 bases, and 13 bases lay in between.